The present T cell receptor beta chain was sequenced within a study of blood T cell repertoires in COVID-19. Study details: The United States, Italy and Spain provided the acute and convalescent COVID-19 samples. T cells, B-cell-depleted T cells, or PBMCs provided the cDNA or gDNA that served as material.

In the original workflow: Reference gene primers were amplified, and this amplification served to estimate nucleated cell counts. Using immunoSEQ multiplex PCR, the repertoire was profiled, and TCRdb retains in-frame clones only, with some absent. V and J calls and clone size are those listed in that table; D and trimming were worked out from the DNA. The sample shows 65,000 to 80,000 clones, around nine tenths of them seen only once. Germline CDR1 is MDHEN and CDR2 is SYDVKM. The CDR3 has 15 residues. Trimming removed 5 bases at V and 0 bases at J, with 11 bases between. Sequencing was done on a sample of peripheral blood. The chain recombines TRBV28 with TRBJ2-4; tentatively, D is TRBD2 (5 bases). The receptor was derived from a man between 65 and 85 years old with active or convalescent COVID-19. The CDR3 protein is CASSTWTLAKNIQYF. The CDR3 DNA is TGTGCCAGCAGTACTTGGACTCTAGCCAAAAACATTCAGTACTTC.